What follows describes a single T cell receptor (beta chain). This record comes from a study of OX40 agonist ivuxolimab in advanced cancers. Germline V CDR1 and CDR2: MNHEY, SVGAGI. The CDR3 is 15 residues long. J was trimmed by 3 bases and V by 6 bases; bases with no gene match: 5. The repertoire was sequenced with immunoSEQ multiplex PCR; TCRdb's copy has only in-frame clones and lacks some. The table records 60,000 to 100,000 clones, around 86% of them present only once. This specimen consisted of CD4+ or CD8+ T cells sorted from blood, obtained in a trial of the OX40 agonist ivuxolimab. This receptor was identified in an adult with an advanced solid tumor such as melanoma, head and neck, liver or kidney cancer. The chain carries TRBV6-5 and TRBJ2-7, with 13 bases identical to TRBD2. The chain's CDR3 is CASRVGLAGIYEQYF. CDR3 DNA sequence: TGTGCCAGCAGGGTGGGACTAGCGGGGATCTACGAGCAGTACTTC.